The sequence of this TCR beta chain was determined in a study of T-cell memory formation after mild COVID-19. General study results and limits: The main location of contracting CD4+ clones was CM and EM, and that of contracting CD8+ clones was EMRA. Specificity for SARS-CoV-2 was not confirmed among the second-wave clones peaking on day 37.

The length of the CDR3 is 10 residues. The germline V gene encodes CDR1 SQVTM and CDR2 ANQGSEA. TCRalpha and TCRbeta libraries used 5'RACE with constant-segment primers and UMIs. TCRdb independently ran MiXCR on the 5' RACE reads; one entry per CDR3 protein. The sample lists roughly 280,000 distinct CDR3 sequences, roughly 15% occurring once. This clonotype has only a few counts. Its antigen is not known. This TCR came from a man between 18 and 35 years old who had mild COVID-19 (a few samples of this study predate the infection). Cell type and time point are not known. J is TRBJ1-2 and V is TRBV29-1; D unclear. Specimen: PBMCs or a T cell subset sorted from them (not recorded which). Here the CDR3 reads CTTAEYGYTF. The CDR3 bases are TGCACCACAGCGGAGTATGGCTACACCTTC.